This TCR beta chain was retrieved from a study of T cells in narcolepsy. Overall study: Donors had narcolepsy type 1 or type 2, or were healthy controls.

Here immunoSEQ multiplex PCR was the method, and the copy in TCRdb shows in-frame clones only, minus some. The data hold tens of thousands of clones, with 60% to 85% observed a single time. CDR1 SGHNT and CDR2 YYREEE come from the germline V gene (reference sequence). There are 14 residues in the CDR3. V lost 5 bases to trimming and J lost 3 bases, with 14 bases between them. Sequenced: memory (CD45RA-) CD4+ T cells from blood. The TCR originated in a human donor in good health. The genes are TRBV5-4 and TRBJ2-5, with D unclear. The CDR3 coding sequence is TGTGCCAGCAGTTCCGCGATGAGCGAAGAGACCCAGTACTTC. Translated, it gives CASSSAMSEETQYF.